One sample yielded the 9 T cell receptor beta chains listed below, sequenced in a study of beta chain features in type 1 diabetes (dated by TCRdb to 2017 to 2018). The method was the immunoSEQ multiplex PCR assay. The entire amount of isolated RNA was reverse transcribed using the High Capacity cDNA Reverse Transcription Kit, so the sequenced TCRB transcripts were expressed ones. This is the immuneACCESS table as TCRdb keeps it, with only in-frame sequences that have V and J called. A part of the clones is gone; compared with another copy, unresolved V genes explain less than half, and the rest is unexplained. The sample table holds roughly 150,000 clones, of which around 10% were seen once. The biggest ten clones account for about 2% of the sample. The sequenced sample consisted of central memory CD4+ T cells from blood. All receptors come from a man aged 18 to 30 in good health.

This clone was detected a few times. As DNA, the CDR3 is TGCGCCAGCAGACGGGACTCCTACGAGCAGTACTTC. Its translation is CASRRDSYEQYF. The chain links TRBV5-1 to TRBJ2-7, with D maybe TRBD2 (5 bases). With 5 bases removed from V and 0 bases from J, the gap between germline ends came to 6 bases. CDR1 SGHRS and CDR2 YFSETQ come from the germline V gene. This CDR3 spans 12 amino acids.

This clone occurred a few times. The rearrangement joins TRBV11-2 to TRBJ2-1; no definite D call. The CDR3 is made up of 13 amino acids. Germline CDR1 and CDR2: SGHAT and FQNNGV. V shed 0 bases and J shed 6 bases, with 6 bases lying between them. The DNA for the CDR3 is TGTGCCAGCAGCTTAGATCCAGGCAATGAGCAGTTCTTC. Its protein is CASSLDPGNEQFF.

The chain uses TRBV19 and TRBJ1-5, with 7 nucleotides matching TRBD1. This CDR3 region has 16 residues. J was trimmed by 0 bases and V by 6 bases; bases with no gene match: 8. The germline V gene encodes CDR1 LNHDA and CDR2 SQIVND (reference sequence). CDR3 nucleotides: TGTGCCAGTAGCGCCGGAGACAGGGTTAGCAATCAGCCCCAGCATTTT. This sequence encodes CASSAGDRVSNQPQHF.

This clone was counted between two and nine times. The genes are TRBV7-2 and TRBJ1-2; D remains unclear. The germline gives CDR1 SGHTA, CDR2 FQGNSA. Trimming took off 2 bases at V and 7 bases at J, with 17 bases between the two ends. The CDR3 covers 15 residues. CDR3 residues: CASSLNGHGESGYTF. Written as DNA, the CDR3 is TGTGCCAGCAGCTTAAATGGGCACGGGGAAAGTGGCTACACCTTC.

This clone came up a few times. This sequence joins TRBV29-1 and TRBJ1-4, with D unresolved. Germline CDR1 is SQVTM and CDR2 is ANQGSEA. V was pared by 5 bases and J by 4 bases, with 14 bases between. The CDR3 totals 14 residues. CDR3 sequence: CSVTRVGGNEKLFF. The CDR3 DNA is TGCAGCGTTACTAGGGTAGGAGGTAATGAAAAACTGTTTTTT.

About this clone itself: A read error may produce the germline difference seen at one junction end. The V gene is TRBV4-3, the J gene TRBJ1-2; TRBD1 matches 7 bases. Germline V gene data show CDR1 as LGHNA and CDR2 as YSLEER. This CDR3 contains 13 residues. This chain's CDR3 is CASSQEWLGQSVF. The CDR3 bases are TGCGCCAGCAGCCAAGAGTGGTTGGGACAGTCCGTTTTC.

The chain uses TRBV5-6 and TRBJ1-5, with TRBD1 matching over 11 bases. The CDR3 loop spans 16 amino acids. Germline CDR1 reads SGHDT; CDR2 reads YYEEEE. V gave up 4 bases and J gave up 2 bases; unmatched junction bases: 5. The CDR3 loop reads CASSLEGQGGNQPQHF. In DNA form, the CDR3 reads TGTGCCAGCAGCCTGGAGGGACAGGGGGGCAATCAGCCCCAGCATTTT. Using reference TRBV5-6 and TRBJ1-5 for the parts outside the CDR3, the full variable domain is DAGVTQSPTHLIKTRGQQVTLRCSPKSGHDTVSWYQQALGQGPQFIFQYYEEEERQRGNFPDRFSGHQFPNYSSELNVNALLLGDSALYLCASSLEGQGGNQPQHFGDGTRLSIL.

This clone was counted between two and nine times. CDR3 DNA: TGTGCCATCAGTGGGGGTGGATTGACAGGCTACGAGCAGTACTTC. Its translation: CAISGGGLTGYEQYF. V is TRBV10-3 and J is TRBJ2-7, with D possibly being TRBD1 (6 bases). Germline V gene data show CDR1 as ENHRY and CDR2 as SYGVKD. V lost 4 bases and J 3 bases, leaving 16 bases between the germline ends. The CDR3 is made up of 15 amino acids.

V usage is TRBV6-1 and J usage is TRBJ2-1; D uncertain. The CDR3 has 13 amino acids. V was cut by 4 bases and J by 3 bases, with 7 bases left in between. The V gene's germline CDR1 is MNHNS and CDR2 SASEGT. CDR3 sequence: CASSARNYNEQFF. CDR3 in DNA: TGTGCCAGCAGTGCAAGGAACTACAATGAGCAGTTCTTC.